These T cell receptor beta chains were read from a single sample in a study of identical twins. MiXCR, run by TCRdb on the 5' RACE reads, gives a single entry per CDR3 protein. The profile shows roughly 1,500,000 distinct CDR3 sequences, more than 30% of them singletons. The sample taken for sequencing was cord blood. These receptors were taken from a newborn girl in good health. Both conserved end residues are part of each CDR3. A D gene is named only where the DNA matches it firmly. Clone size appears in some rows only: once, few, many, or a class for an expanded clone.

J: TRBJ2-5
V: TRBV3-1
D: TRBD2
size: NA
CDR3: CASSLLAGAEETQYF
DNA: TGTGCCAGCAGCCTATTAGCGGGAGCCGAAGAGACCCAGTACTTC

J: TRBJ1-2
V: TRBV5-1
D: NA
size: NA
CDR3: CASSLEGGYGFTF
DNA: TGCGCCAGCAGCTTGGAGGGGGGATATGGCTTCACCTTC

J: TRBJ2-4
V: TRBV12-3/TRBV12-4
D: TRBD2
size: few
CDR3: CASSLGGGASKNIQYF
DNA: TGTGCCAGCAGTTTAGGCGGGGGGGCGTCCAAAAACATTCAGTACTTC

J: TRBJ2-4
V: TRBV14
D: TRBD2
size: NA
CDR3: CASSQDSASGRATKNIQYF
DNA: TGTGCCAGCAGCCAAGACTCGGCTAGCGGGAGAGCAACCAAAAACATTCAGTACTTC

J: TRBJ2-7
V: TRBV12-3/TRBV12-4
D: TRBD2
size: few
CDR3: CASSPYGRPPYEQYF
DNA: TGTGCCAGCAGCCCCTACGGGAGGCCCCCCTACGAGCAGTACTTC

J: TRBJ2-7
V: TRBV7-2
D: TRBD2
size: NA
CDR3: CASSVTSGYEQYF
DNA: TGTGCCAGCAGCGTCACTAGCGGCTACGAGCAGTACTTC

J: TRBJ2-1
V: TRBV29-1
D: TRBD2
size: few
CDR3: CSVELAGVGSYNEQFF
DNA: TGCAGCGTTGAGCTAGCGGGAGTGGGCTCCTACAATGAGCAGTTCTTC

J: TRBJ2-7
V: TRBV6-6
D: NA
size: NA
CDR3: CASSYPKVGASYEQYF
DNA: TGTGCCAGCAGTTACCCGAAGGTAGGAGCCTCCTACGAGCAGTACTTC

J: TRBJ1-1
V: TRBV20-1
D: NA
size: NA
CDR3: CSARSGGAGTEAFF
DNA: TGCAGTGCTAGGAGTGGGGGCGCGGGCACTGAAGCTTTCTTT

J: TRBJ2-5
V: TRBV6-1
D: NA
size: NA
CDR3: CASSDPFLRGKTQYF
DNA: TGTGCCAGCAGTGACCCCTTTCTGCGGGGCAAGACCCAGTACTTC

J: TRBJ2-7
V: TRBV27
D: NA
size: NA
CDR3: CASSFGSSNEQYF
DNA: TGTGCCAGCAGTTTCGGCTCGAGCAATGAGCAGTACTTC

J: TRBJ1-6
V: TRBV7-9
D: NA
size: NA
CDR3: CASSVDGSNSPLHF
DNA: TGTGCCAGCAGCGTAGACGGGTCTAATTCACCCCTCCACTTT

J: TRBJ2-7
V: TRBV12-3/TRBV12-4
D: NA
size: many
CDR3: CASSWLHEQYF
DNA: TGTGCCAGCAGTTGGCTACACGAGCAGTACTTC

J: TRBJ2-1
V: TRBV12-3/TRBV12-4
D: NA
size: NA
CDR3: CASSEGRYNEQFF
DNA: TGTGCCAGCAGTGAGGGACGGTACAATGAGCAGTTCTTC

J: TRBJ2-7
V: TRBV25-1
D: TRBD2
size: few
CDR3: CASSLGGGSDYEQYF
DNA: TGTGCCAGCAGCCTGGGGGGGGGAAGCGACTACGAGCAGTACTTC

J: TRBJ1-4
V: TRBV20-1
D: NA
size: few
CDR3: CSARDRAAGEKLFF
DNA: TGCAGTGCTAGAGATAGGGCAGCGGGGGAAAAACTGTTTTTT

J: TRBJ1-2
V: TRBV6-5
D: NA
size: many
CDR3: CASSYEGLGYTF
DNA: TGTGCCAGCAGTTACGAGGGGCTGGGCTACACCTTC

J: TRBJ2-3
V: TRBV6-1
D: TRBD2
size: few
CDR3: CASSPRIPLAGSFTDTQYF
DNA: TGTGCCAGCAGTCCCCGAATCCCACTAGCGGGTTCCTTCACAGATACGCAGTATTTT

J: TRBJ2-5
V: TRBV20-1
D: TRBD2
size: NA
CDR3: CSARDLAGALVYQETQYF
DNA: TGCAGTGCTAGAGATCTAGCGGGGGCCCTCGTGTACCAAGAGACCCAGTACTTC

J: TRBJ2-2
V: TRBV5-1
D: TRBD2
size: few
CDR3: CASSLVGLGAYGELFF
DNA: TGCGCCAGCAGCTTGGTCGGACTAGGTGCTTACGGGGAGCTGTTTTTT

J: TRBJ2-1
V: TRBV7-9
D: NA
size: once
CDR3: CASSEPGHPLGETQFF
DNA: TGTGCAAGCAGCGAGCCGGGACATCCCTTGGGAGAGACCCAGTTCTTC

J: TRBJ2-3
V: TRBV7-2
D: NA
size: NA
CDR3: CASSSTVGDTQYF
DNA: TGTGCCAGCAGTTCGACTGTGGGAGATACGCAGTATTTT

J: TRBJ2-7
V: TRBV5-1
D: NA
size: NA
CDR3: CASSLLGIGPFLREEYSYEQYF
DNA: TGCGCCAGCAGCTTGCTGGGGATAGGACCATTCCTGAGGGAGGAGTACTCCTACGAGCAGTACTTC